Here is one T cell receptor (beta chain) with its context. Germline V CDR1 and CDR2: SGHTA, FQGNSA. V lost 5 bases, J lost 0 bases, and 7 bases stayed unmatched. CDR3 length: 17 amino acids. These data are taken from a study of blood T cell repertoires in COVID-19. The wider study: T cells, B-cell-depleted T cells, or PBMCs provided the cDNA or gDNA that served as material.

Assignments of participants to cohorts depended upon their own reported clinical history. Original data processing: Reference gene primer amplification gave estimated nucleated cell counts. Measured with immunoSEQ multiplex PCR; TCRdb has only the in-frame clones, and not every one. Clone size and V and J calls were adopted from that table, with D and trimming inferred from the DNA. The repertoire holds 270,000 or so clones, around 90% seen once, with 4.1% in the top ten. This TCR was sampled from a woman aged 25-40 years with acute COVID-19. This chain connects TRBV7-2 to TRBJ2-1, with 10 bases identical to TRBD2. The specimen sequenced was PBMCs or T cells enriched from blood (not recorded which). CDR3 loop: CASSAGLAASSYNEQFF. DNA for the CDR3: TGTGCCAGCAGCGCAGGACTAGCGGCGAGCTCCTACAATGAGCAGTTCTTC.